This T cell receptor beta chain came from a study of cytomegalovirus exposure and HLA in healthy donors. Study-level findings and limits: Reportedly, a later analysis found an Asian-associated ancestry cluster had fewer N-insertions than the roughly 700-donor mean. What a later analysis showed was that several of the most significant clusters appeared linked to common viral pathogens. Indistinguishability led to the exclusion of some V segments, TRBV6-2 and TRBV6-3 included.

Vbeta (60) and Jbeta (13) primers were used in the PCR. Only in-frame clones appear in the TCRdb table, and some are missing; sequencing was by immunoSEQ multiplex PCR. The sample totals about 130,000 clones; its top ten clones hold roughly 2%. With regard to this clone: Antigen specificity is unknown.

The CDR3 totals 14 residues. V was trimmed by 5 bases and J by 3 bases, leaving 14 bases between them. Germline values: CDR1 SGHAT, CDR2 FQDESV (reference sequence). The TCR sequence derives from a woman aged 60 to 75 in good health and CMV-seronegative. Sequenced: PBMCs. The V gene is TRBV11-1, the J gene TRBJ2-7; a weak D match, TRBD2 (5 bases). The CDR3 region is CASSRRGNHYEQYF. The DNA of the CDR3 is TGTGCCAGCAGCCGACGGGGAAACCACTACGAGCAGTACTTC.